One sample yielded the 12 T cell receptor beta chains listed below, sequenced in a study of post-analysis software for immune sequencing data. Study-wide findings and caveats: Compared with controls, patients had more of five TRBV segments, including TRBV5-6, TRBV5-1 and TRBV20-1.

Sequencing libraries made from TCR beta cDNA carried unique molecular identifiers. In TCRdb, the PCR reads were re-called with MiXCR into one record per CDR3 protein. The sample contains hundreds of thousands of distinct CDR3 sequences, around 64% of which appear only once. Their target antigens are unknown. The sample was blood. These receptors were collected from a girl under 10 years old with multiple sclerosis.

This rearrangement joins TRBV6-1 to TRBJ2-7; 14 nucleotides agree with TRBD2. The J call may be faulty, since TRBJ2-5 better matches the DNA end. The CDR3 extends over 17 amino acids. The V gene's germline CDR1 is MNHNS and CDR2 SASEGT. CDR3 nucleotide sequence: TGTGCCAGCACCCCGACTAGCGGGAGGGCCATTGGAGAGACCCAGTACTTC. This gives the protein CASTPTSGRAIGETQYF.

This chain joins TRBV6-1 and TRBJ1-1; D not resolved. Germline V gives CDR1 MNHNS, CDR2 SASEGT. V lost 3 bases to trimming and J lost 9 bases, with 2 bases between them. The CDR3 is 9 residues long. CDR3 in DNA: TGTGCCAGCAGTGATAAAGCTTTCTTT. Translating gives CASSDKAFF.

The V call is TRBV29-1, the J call TRBJ2-5; no definite D call. CDR3 length: 12 amino acids. The germline V gene has CDR1 SQVTM and CDR2 ANQGSEA. V lost 4 bases and J 2 bases, leaving 8 bases between the germline ends. The CDR3 here is CSVAREQETQYF. For the CDR3, the DNA is TGCAGCGTTGCAAGAGAGCAAGAGACCCAGTACTTC.

This clonotype was counted a few times. V usage is TRBV7-2 and J usage is TRBJ1-5; D not resolved. Germline assignment: CDR1 SGHTA and CDR2 FQGNSA. V shed 6 bases and J shed 7 bases, with 13 bases lying between them. This CDR3 contains 13 residues. The CDR3 DNA follows: TGTGCCAGCAGACTACCCGGGGAGCAGCCCCAGCATTTT. Translation gives CASRLPGEQPQHF.

The chain couples TRBV11-2 to TRBJ2-1; D call uncertain. Germline CDR1 reads SGHAT; CDR2 reads FQNNGV. The CDR3 has 17 amino acids. V lost 0 bases and J lost 0, with 12 bases in between. The DNA of the CDR3 is TGTGCCAGCAGCTTAGACCCGGCCCCAGGCTCCTACAATGAGCAGTTCTTC. It yields the protein CASSLDPAPGSYNEQFF.

This clonotype came up a few times. The V and J genes are TRBV29-1 and TRBJ2-4; 8 bases map to TRBD1. The J call is uncertain, as TRBJ2-7 better fits the DNA end. CDR3 size: 13 residues. Looked up from germline, CDR1 is SQVTM and CDR2 is ANQGSEA. This CDR3 is CSVETGETYEQYF. CDR3 DNA: TGCAGCGTTGAGACAGGGGAGACCTACGAGCAGTACTTC.

This clonotype was seen more than once but under ten times. This rearrangement joins TRBV29-1 to TRBJ2-1; D possibly matches TRBD1 or TRBD2 (6 bases each). V was shortened by 6 bases and J by 5 bases, with 14 bases between the two germline ends. The germline gives CDR1 SQVTM, CDR2 ANQGSEA. The CDR3 covers 13 residues. This chain's CDR3 is CSVFGGTDNEQFF. The CDR3 coding sequence is TGCAGCGTGTTCGGGGGCACGGACAATGAGCAGTTCTTC.

The chain uses TRBV6-5 and TRBJ2-7, with D maybe TRBD1 (6 bases). The germline V and J ends were trimmed by 1 base and 4 bases, with 14 bases remaining between them. The CDR3 has 15 residues. The germline V gene has CDR1 MNHEY and CDR2 SVGAGI. CDR3 amino acids: CASSYFLGQPYEQYF. The CDR3, as DNA: TGTGCCAGCAGTTACTTCCTCGGACAGCCGTACGAGCAGTACTTC.

The chain combines TRBV12-3 or TRBV12-4 with TRBJ2-7; TRBD1 matches 10 bases. Germline trimming cut 6 bases from V and 6 bases from J; bases unmatched to any gene: 11. The CDR3 totals 15 residues. CDR3 DNA: TGTGCCAGCAGGGAACCGGGACAGGGGTCGGGCGAGCAGTACTTC. As protein: CASREPGQGSGEQYF.

The gene calls are TRBV6-5 and TRBJ2-6; 7 bases line up with TRBD1. CDR3 length: 17 residues. V lost 2 bases, J lost 0 bases, and 4 bases stayed unmatched. Germline V gene lookup returns CDR1 MNHEY and CDR2 SVGAGI. CDR3 sequence reads: CASSYLRGSSGANVLTF. The DNA for the CDR3 is TGTGCCAGCAGTTACCTCAGGGGGAGCTCTGGGGCCAACGTCCTGACTTTC.

This sequence joins TRBV6-5 and TRBJ1-2; 8 positions match TRBD1. CDR3 length equals 14 residues. In germline, CDR1 is MNHEY, CDR2 SVGAGI. Trimming removed 6 bases from V and 6 bases from J; junction bases left unmatched: 9. CDR3 loop: CASSDPGQGDGYTF. The CDR3 region has the DNA TGTGCCAGCAGCGACCCCGGACAGGGAGATGGCTACACCTTC.

CDR3: CASCRQTGEQFF. Written as DNA, the CDR3 is TGTGCCAGCTGTCGGCAGACCGGTGAGCAGTTCTTC. This chain joins TRBV2 and TRBJ2-1; no clear D. Trimming removed 8 bases at V and 9 bases at J, with 14 bases between. The CDR3 is 12 amino acids. CDR1 is SNHLY, CDR2 FYNNEI, per germline.